This TCR beta chain stems from a study of CD4 T cells in relation to SARS-CoV-2 and coronaviruses. Here immunoSEQ multiplex PCR was the method, and the copy in TCRdb shows in-frame clones only, minus some. The table lists about 40,000 clones, about four fifths of them singletons, with over 5% in the top ten. The sample holds a few counts of this clone. Antigen: not known. This receptor was identified in an adult with COVID-19. The source material was naive CD4+ T cells from PBMCs, cultured in vitro. Specified subset: naive CD4+ T cells isolated by negative enrichment.

CDR3 residues: CASSPTGSREKLFF. In DNA, the CDR3 is TGTGCCAGCAGTCCGACAGGGTCGAGGGAAAAACTGTTTTTT. The V and J genes are TRBV5-4 and TRBJ1-4, with 7 bases that match TRBD1. Germline loops: CDR1 SGHNT, CDR2 YYREEE (reference sequence). The CDR3 spans 14 residues. The V and J ends lost 5 bases and 8 bases, in that order; junction bases with no gene match: 9.